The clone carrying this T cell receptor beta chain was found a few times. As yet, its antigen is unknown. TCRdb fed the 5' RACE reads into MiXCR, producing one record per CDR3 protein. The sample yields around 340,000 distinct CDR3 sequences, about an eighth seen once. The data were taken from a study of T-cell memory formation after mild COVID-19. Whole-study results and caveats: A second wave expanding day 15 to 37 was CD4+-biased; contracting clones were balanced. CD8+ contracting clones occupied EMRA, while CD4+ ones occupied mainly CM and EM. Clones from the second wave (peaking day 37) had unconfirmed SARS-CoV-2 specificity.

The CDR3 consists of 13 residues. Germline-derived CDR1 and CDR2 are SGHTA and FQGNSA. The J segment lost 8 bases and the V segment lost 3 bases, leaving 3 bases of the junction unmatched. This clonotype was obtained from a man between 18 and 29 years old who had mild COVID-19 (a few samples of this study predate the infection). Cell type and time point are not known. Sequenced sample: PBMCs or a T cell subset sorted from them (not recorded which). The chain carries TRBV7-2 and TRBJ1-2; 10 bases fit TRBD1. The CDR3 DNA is TGTGCCAGCAGCTTGGACAGGGGGTTAGGCTACACCTTC. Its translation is CASSLDRGLGYTF.